The 9 T cell receptor beta chains listed next were all sequenced from one sample in a study of OX40 agonist ivuxolimab in advanced cancers. Only in-frame clones appear in the TCRdb table, and some are missing; sequencing was by immunoSEQ multiplex PCR. Among 41,000 or so clones, 60% to 80% were seen once, and the ten largest hold approximately 22%. The sample was CD4+ or CD8+ T cells sorted from blood, taken in a trial of the OX40 agonist ivuxolimab. These receptors all stem from an adult with an advanced solid tumor such as melanoma, head and neck, liver or kidney cancer.

The chain links TRBV19 to TRBJ2-7; the D gene could be TRBD1 or TRBD2 (5 bases each). Trimming removed 5 bases at V and 3 bases at J, with 11 bases between. The germline V gene has CDR1 LNHDA and CDR2 SQIVND (reference sequence). This CDR3 comprises 13 residues. In DNA form, the CDR3 reads TGTGCCAGTAGTGGGACCGGGGACTACGAGCAGTACTTC. Its protein is CASSGTGDYEQYF.

The CDR3 is CASSALNTEAFF. In nucleotides, the CDR3 is TGTGCCAGCAGCGCTTTGAACACTGAAGCTTTCTTT. V and J are TRBV7-9 and TRBJ1-1; D remains ambiguous. Germline loops: CDR1 SEHNR, CDR2 FQNEAQ (reference sequence). V dropped 5 bases and J dropped 0 bases, with 4 bases sitting between them. This CDR3 contains 12 residues.

The V gene is TRBV7-9, the J gene TRBJ2-2, with 8 positions matching TRBD1. After removal of 2 bases from V and 3 bases from J, the junction contained 5 bases not matched to a gene. This CDR3 spans 16 amino acids. Germline CDR1 reads SEHNR; CDR2 reads FQNEAQ (reference sequence). The CDR3 DNA sequence: TGTGCCAGCAGCTTACCGACAGGGGAGTACACCGGGGAGCTGTTTTTT. Its protein is CASSLPTGEYTGELFF.

The V call is TRBV18, the J call TRBJ2-3; D is unclear. Looked up from germline, CDR1 is KGHSH and CDR2 is LQKENI. Between the trimmed V and J ends, which lost 0 bases and 2 bases, there was a span of 0 bases. This CDR3 has 12 amino acids. CDR3 nucleotides: TGTGCCAGCTCACCACCCACAGATACGCAGTATTTT. It codes for CASSPPTDTQYF. Combining the CDR3 with reference TRBV18 and TRBJ2-3 gives the whole variable domain NAGVMQNPRHLVRRRGQEARLRCSPMKGHSHVYWYRQLPEEGLKFMVYLQKENIIDESGMPKERFSAEFPKEGPSILRIQQVVRGDSAAYFCASSPPTDTQYFGPGTRLTVL.

The chain combines TRBV7-3 with TRBJ2-1; unclear D gene. Germline assignment: CDR1 SGHTA and CDR2 FQGTGA. The CDR3 runs 13 residues. V lost 5 bases and J 7 bases, leaving 12 bases between the germline ends. The CDR3 protein is CASSGILGNEQFF. The CDR3 DNA is TGTGCCAGCAGCGGCATACTTGGTAATGAGCAGTTCTTC.

The chain is built from TRBV7-3 and TRBJ2-7; TRBD2 matches at 8 bases. The V gene end was trimmed by 6 bases and the J gene end by 2 bases; junction bases not matched to a gene: 6. The CDR3 totals 14 residues. Germline V gene data show CDR1 as SGHTA and CDR2 as FQGTGA. The CDR3 nucleotides are TGTGCCAGCAGGCATAGCGGGAAGACCTACGAGCAGTACTTC. Protein sequence: CASRHSGKTYEQYF.

The chain is built from TRBV28 and TRBJ1-2; no clear D. Looked up from germline, CDR1 is MDHEN and CDR2 is SYDVKM. Trimming pared 6 bases from V and 6 bases from J, leaving 11 bases between. This CDR3 has 12 amino acids. The CDR3: CASRKTVDGYTF. CDR3 coding DNA: TGTGCCAGCAGAAAAACAGTTGATGGCTACACCTTC.

The chain is built from TRBV5-4 and TRBJ1-4; TRBD1 matches at 7 bases. The CDR3 contains 15 residues. The V gene's germline CDR1 is SGHNT and CDR2 YYREEE (reference sequence). Trimming removed 4 bases from V and 0 bases from J; junction bases left unmatched: 3. The CDR3 loop is CASSPGQATNEKLFF. CDR3 nucleotide sequence: TGTGCCAGCAGCCCTGGACAGGCAACTAATGAAAAACTGTTTTTT.

The chain has TRBV9 and TRBJ2-1, with D perhaps being TRBD1 or TRBD2 (5 bases each). The CDR3 totals 17 residues. V lost 4 bases to trimming and J lost 4 bases, with 21 bases between them. The germline V gene has CDR1 SGDLS and CDR2 YYNGEE. CDR3 sequence reads: CASSSPLVGGLYNEQFF. In DNA, the CDR3 is TGTGCCAGCAGCTCTCCTTTGGTTGGGGGTCTTTACAATGAGCAGTTCTTC.